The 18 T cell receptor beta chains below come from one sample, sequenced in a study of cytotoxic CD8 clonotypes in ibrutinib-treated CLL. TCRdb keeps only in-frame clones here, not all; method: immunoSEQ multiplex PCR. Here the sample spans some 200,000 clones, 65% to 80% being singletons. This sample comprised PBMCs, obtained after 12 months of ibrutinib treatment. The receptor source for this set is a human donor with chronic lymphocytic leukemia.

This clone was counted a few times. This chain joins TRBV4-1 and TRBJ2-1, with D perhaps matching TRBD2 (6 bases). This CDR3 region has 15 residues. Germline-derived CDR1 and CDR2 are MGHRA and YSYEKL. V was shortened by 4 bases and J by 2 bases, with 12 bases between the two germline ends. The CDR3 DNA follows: TGCGCCAGCAGCCCCGAGCGGGCCCCCTACAATGAGCAGTTCTTC. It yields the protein CASSPERAPYNEQFF.

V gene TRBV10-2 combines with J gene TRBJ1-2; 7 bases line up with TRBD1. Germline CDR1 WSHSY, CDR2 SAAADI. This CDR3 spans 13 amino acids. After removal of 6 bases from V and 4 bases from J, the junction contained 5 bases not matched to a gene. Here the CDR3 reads CASSAGTAYGYTF. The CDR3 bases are TGCGCCAGCAGCGCCGGGACAGCCTATGGCTACACCTTC.

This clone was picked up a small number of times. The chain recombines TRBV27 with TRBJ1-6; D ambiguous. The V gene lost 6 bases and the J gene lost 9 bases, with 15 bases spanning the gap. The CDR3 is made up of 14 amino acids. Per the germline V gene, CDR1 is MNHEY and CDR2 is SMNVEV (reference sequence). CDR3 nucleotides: TGTGCCAGCAGCCTCGGGAGGGAGGGTTCACCCCTCCACTTT. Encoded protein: CASSLGREGSPLHF.

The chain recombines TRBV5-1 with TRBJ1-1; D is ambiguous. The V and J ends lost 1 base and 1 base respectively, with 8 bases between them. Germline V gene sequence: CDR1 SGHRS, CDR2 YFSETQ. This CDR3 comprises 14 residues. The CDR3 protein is CASSLQQPNTEAFF. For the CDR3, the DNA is TGCGCCAGCAGCTTGCAGCAACCGAACACTGAAGCTTTCTTT.

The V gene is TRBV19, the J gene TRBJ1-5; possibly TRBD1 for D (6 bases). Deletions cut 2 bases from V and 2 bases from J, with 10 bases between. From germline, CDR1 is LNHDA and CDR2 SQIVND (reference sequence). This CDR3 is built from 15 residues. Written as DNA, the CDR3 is TGTGCCAGTAGTATATCCAGGGGCGGCAATCAGCCCCAGCATTTT. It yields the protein CASSISRGGNQPQHF.

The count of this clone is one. The CDR3 DNA is TGTGCCAGCAGCCTGGACAGGGGGAACTATGGCTACACCTTC. It translates to CASSLDRGNYGYTF. This chain links TRBV7-2 with TRBJ1-2; 10 bases line up with TRBD1. The CDR3 extends over 14 amino acids. Trimming removed 5 bases from V and 2 bases from J; junction bases left unmatched: 2. In germline, CDR1 is SGHTA, CDR2 FQGNSA.

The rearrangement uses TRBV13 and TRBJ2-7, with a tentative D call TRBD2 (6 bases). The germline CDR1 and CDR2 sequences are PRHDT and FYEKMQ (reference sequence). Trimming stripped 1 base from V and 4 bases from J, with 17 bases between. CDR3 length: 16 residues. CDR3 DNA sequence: TGTGCCAGCAGCTTAGCGGGAGTCGTGGGAGCTTACGAGCAGTACTTC. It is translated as CASSLAGVVGAYEQYF.

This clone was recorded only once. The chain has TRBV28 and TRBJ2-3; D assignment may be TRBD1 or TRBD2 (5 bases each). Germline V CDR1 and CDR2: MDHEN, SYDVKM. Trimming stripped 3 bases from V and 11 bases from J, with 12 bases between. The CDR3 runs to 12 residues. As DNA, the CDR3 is TGTGCCAGCAGTTTGCCCCGGGGCCTGCAGTATTTT. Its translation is CASSLPRGLQYF. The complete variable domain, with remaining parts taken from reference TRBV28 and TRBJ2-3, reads DVKVTQSSRYLVKRTGEKVFLECVQDMDHENMFWYRQDPGLGLRLIYFSYDVKMKEKGDIPEGYSVSREKKERFSLILESASTNQTSMYLCASSLPRGLQYFGPGTRLTVL.

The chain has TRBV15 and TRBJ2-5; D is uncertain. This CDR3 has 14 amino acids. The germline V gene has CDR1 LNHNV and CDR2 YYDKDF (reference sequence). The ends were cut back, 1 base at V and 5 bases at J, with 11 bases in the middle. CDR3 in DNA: TGTGCCACCAGCAGAGGAACGATGGGGGAGACCCAGTACTTC. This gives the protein CATSRGTMGETQYF.

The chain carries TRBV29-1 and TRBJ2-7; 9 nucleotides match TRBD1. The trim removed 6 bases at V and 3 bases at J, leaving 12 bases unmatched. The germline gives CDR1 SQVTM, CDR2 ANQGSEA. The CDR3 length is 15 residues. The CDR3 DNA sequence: TGCAGCGTCGATGGTACAGGGGGCCGGCGCTACGAGCAGTACTTC. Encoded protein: CSVDGTGGRRYEQYF.

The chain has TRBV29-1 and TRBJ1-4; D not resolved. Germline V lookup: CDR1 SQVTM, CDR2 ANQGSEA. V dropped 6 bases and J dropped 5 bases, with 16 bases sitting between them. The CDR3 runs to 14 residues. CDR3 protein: CSVTLTRPNEKLFF. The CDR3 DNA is TGCAGCGTCACTCTGACCAGGCCCAATGAAAAACTGTTTTTT.

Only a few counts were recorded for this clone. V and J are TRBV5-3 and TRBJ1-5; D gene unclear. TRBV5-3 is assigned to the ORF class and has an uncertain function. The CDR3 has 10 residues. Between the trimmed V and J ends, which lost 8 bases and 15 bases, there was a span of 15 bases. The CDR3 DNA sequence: TGTGCCAGTCCGGGCTCCAAGGGGCATTTT. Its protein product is CASPGSKGHF.

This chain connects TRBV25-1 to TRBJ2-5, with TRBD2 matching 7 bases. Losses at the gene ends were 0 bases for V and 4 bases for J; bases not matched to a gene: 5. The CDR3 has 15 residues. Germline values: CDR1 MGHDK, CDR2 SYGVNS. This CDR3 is CASSEYRGGGETQYF. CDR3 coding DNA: TGTGCCAGCAGTGAATACCGCGGGGGAGGAGAGACCCAGTACTTC. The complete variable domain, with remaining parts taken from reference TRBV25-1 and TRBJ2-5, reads EADIYQTPRYLVIGTGKKITLECSQTMGHDKMYWYQQDPGMELHLIHYSYGVNSTEKGDLSSESTVSRIRTEHFPLTLESARPSHTSQYLCASSEYRGGGETQYFGPGTRLLVL.

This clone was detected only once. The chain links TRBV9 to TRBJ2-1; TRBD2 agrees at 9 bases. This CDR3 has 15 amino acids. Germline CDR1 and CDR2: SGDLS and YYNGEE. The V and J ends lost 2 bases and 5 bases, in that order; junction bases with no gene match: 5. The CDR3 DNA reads TGTGCCAGCAGCGTGGGGACTAGCCTTAACAATGAGCAGTTCTTC. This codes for CASSVGTSLNNEQFF.

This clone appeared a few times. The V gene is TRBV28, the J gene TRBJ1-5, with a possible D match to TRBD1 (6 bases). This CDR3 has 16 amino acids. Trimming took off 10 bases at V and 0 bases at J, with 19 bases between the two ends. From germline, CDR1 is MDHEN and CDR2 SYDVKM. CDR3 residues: CAIRGLGAGSNQPQHF. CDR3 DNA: TGTGCCATCAGGGGCCTTGGGGCTGGTAGCAATCAGCCCCAGCATTTT.

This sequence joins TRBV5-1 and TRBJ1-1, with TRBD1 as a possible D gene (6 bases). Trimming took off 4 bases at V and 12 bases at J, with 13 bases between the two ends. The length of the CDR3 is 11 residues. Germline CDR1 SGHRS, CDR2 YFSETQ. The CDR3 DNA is TGCGCCAGCAGCACAACAGGGAGGACTTTCTTT. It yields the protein CASSTTGRTFF. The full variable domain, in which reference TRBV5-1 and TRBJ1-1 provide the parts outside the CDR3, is KAGVTQTPRYLIKTRGQQVTLSCSPISGHRSVSWYQQTPGQGLQFLFEYFSETQRNKGNFPGRFSGRQFSNSRSEMNVSTLELGDSALYLCASSTTGRTFFGQGTRLTVV.

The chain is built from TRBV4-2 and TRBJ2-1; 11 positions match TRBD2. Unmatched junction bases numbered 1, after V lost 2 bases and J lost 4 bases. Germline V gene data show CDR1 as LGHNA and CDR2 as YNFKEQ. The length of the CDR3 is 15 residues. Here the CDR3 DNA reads TGTGCCAGCAGCCAACCTAGCGGGAGGTACAATGAGCAGTTCTTC. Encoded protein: CASSQPSGRYNEQFF.

CDR3 residues: CSVTDRGSTEAFF. In DNA, the CDR3 is TGCAGCGTGACGGACAGGGGGTCCACTGAAGCTTTCTTT. The V gene is TRBV29-1, the J gene TRBJ1-1; 10 bases agree with TRBD1. The CDR3 covers 13 residues. Looked up from germline, CDR1 is SQVTM and CDR2 is ANQGSEA. Trimming at V came to 6 bases and at J to 4 bases, leaving 5 bases not matched to a gene.